These 16 T cell receptor beta chains were sequenced from one sample in a study of blood T cell repertoires in COVID-19. Sequencing was performed with immunoSEQ multiplex PCR; in TCRdb, only in-frame clones are kept and a portion is missing. The sample lists some 200,000 clones; about nine tenths were seen once. Sequenced sample: peripheral blood. These receptors were obtained from a man older than 75 with acute or convalescent COVID-19.

The chain combines TRBV28 with TRBJ1-6, with D maybe TRBD1 (6 bases). The germline gives CDR1 MDHEN, CDR2 SYDVKM. V lost 7 bases to trimming and J lost 9 bases, with 13 bases between them. This CDR3 is built from 13 residues. CDR3 sequence reads: CASTRTESSPLHF. Written as DNA, the CDR3 is TGTGCCAGCACTAGGACAGAGAGTTCACCCCTCCACTTT.

This clone was seen only once. The V gene is TRBV7-9, the J gene TRBJ1-4; 9 bases are a match to TRBD1. The CDR3 has 15 amino acids. The J segment lost 4 bases and the V segment lost 4 bases, leaving 4 bases of the junction unmatched. Germline V gives CDR1 SEHNR, CDR2 FQNEAQ (reference sequence). The CDR3: CASSYGQGINEKLFF. For the CDR3, the DNA is TGTGCCAGCAGCTACGGACAGGGGATTAATGAAAAACTGTTTTTT. Filled out from reference TRBV7-9 and TRBJ1-4, the complete variable domain reads DTGVSQNPRHKITKRGQNVTFRCDPISEHNRLYWYRQTLGQGPEFLTYFQNEAQLEKSRLLSDRFSAERPKGSFSTLEIQRTEQGDSAMYLCASSYGQGINEKLFFGSGTQLSVL.

The chain joins TRBV10-3 to TRBJ1-1, with TRBD1 matching over 7 bases. J was trimmed by 3 bases and V by 6 bases; bases with no gene match: 4. Germline values: CDR1 ENHRY, CDR2 SYGVKD. The CDR3 loop spans 13 amino acids. The CDR3 reads CAISPQGYTEAFF. In DNA, the CDR3 is TGTGCCATCAGCCCACAGGGGTACACTGAAGCTTTCTTT.

The chain couples TRBV6-2 or TRBV6-3 to TRBJ1-5; 12 bases match TRBD1. V trimming: 4 bases; J trimming: 6 bases; junction bases outside the gene matches: 10. The CDR3 spans 17 residues. CDR1 MNHEY and CDR2 SVGEGT come from the germline V gene. The CDR3 sequence is CASSFGTGGAKAQPQHF. The CDR3, as DNA: TGTGCCAGCAGTTTCGGGACAGGGGGCGCGAAGGCTCAGCCCCAGCATTTT.

This chain connects TRBV19 to TRBJ2-2; no definite D call. Per germline, CDR1 LNHDA and CDR2 SQIVND (reference sequence). V was clipped by 5 bases and J by 7 bases, with 11 bases between them. This CDR3 region has 13 residues. The CDR3 nucleotides read TGTGCCAGTAGTTCCCGACACAGCGGGGAGCTGTTTTTT. Amino acid sequence: CASSSRHSGELFF.

In DNA, the CDR3 is TGTGCCAGCAGCGTTTGGACAGGGAATGAAAAACTGTTTTTT. Translation: CASSVWTGNEKLFF. The V and J genes are TRBV7-2 and TRBJ1-4; 8 positions match TRBD1. The CDR3 spans 14 residues. V lost 5 bases, J lost 5 bases, and 4 bases stayed unmatched. The germline CDR1 and CDR2 sequences are SGHTA and FQGNSA.

This chain links TRBV9 with TRBJ2-1; 11 nucleotides line up with TRBD2. This CDR3 has 16 residues. Looked up from germline, CDR1 is SGDLS and CDR2 is YYNGEE. V was pared by 2 bases and J by 4 bases, with 5 bases of the junction left unmatched. The CDR3 protein is CASSVGGTSGYNEQFF. CDR3 coding DNA: TGTGCCAGCAGCGTGGGGGGGACTAGCGGATACAATGAGCAGTTCTTC.

This chain joins TRBV10-3 and TRBJ1-2; no definite D call. This CDR3 comprises 14 residues. The ends were cut back, 3 bases at V and 2 bases at J, with 10 bases in the middle. CDR1 and CDR2 (germline): ENHRY, SYGVKD. The DNA for the CDR3 is TGTGCCATCAGTGATGGAGGGAACAACTATGGCTACACCTTC. This sequence encodes CAISDGGNNYGYTF.

V and J are TRBV27 and TRBJ2-3; 11 bases are a match to TRBD2. V dropped 4 bases and J dropped 3; count of bases not matched to a gene: 3. CDR1 is MNHEY, CDR2 SMNVEV, per germline (reference sequence). This CDR3 spans 15 amino acids. CDR3 protein: CASSSPSGRTDTQYF. The CDR3 coding sequence is TGTGCCAGCAGTTCCCCTAGCGGGAGGACAGATACGCAGTATTTT.

The J gene is TRBJ1-6, the V gene TRBV7-8; TRBD1 matches at 8 bases. The V gene's germline CDR1 is SGHVS and CDR2 FQNEAQ. Trimming took 5 bases from V and 7 from J; bases not matched to a gene: 7. This CDR3 comprises 15 residues. CDR3 in amino acids: CASSAGQGGNSPLHF. CDR3 bases: TGTGCCAGCAGCGCAGGACAGGGTGGAAATTCACCCCTCCACTTT.

The chain links TRBV5-1 to TRBJ2-1; 9 positions agree with TRBD1. CDR3 length: 15 amino acids. J was trimmed by 4 bases and V by 5 bases; bases with no gene match: 7. The germline gives CDR1 SGHRS, CDR2 YFSETQ. The DNA for the CDR3 is TGCGCCAGCAGTTTGACAGGGGGGGAGTACAATGAGCAGTTCTTC. Translated: CASSLTGGEYNEQFF. The full variable domain, with the rest looked up from reference TRBV5-1 and TRBJ2-1, is KAGVTQTPRYLIKTRGQQVTLSCSPISGHRSVSWYQQTPGQGLQFLFEYFSETQRNKGNFPGRFSGRQFSNSRSEMNVSTLELGDSALYLCASSLTGGEYNEQFFGPGTRLTVL.

In its sample, this clone was seen a few times. The rearrangement links TRBV6-5 to TRBJ1-5; possibly TRBD1 for D (5 bases). V shed 6 bases and J shed 0 bases, with 12 bases lying between them. The germline CDR1 and CDR2 sequences are MNHEY and SVGAGI. The CDR3 length is 15 residues. The CDR3 region is CASRTRDYSNQPQHF. DNA of the CDR3: TGTGCCAGCAGAACCCGGGACTATAGCAATCAGCCCCAGCATTTT.

Comments on this clone: Other DNA variants within this sample encode the same CDR3. The V gene is TRBV6-5, the J gene TRBJ1-5; a possible D gene is TRBD1 (6 bases). The V gene lost 5 bases and the J gene lost 0 bases, with 11 bases spanning the gap. Germline assignment: CDR1 MNHEY and CDR2 SVGAGI. This CDR3 region has 15 residues. The CDR3, as DNA: TGTGCCAGCAGTCGACAGGCTTATAGCAATCAGCCCCAGCATTTT. Translated: CASSRQAYSNQPQHF.

This chain joins TRBV18 and TRBJ2-1; 11 bases line up with TRBD1. The germline V gene has CDR1 KGHSH and CDR2 LQKENI. The CDR3 length is 18 residues. Trimming removed 3 bases from V and 10 bases from J; junction bases left unmatched: 17. As DNA, the CDR3 is TGTGCCAGCTCACCCGGGACAGGGGGGTTCTACTCCACGGAGGAGCAGTTCTTC. Protein: CASSPGTGGFYSTEEQFF.

The chain is built from TRBV7-9 and TRBJ2-4, with D possibly being TRBD1 (5 bases). Trimming took off 6 bases at V and 5 bases at J, with 17 bases between the two ends. This CDR3 has 15 amino acids. Germline CDR1 and CDR2: SEHNR and FQNEAQ (reference sequence). As DNA, the CDR3 is TGTGCCAGCAGGCGGATAGGGGTGTCAGAAAACATTCAGTACTTC. Translation gives CASRRIGVSENIQYF.

The V gene is TRBV7-2, the J gene TRBJ2-4; 14 nucleotides align to TRBD2. The CDR3 totals 17 residues. V lost 5 bases and J lost 6; bases outside the gene matches: 9. Germline CDR1 reads SGHTA; CDR2 reads FQGNSA. CDR3 coding DNA: TGTGCCAGCAGCCCCCGACTAGCGGGAGGGCCGGGAAACATTCAGTACTTC. Its translation is CASSPRLAGGPGNIQYF.